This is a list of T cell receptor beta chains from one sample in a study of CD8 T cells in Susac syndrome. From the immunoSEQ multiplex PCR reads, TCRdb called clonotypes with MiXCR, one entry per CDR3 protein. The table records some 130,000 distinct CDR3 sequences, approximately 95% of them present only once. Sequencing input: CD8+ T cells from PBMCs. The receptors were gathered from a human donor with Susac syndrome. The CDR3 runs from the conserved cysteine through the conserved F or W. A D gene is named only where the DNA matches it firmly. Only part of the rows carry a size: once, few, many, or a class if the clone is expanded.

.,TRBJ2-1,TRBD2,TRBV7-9,CASNAAGGPFNEQFF,TGTGCCAGCAACGCGGCGGGAGGGCCCTTTAATGAGCAGTTCTTC
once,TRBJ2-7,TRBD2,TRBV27,CASSLWSSGSGGIYEQYF,TGTGCCAGCAGTTTGTGGTCTAGCGGGAGTGGTGGAATTTACGAGCAGTACTTC
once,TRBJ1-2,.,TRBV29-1,CSAQDSTYGYTF,TGCAGCGCCCAGGACAGTACCTATGGCTACACCTTC
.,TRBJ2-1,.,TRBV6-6,CASTTTFGGSEQFF,TGTGCCAGCACCACCACATTCGGGGGAAGTGAGCAGTTCTTC
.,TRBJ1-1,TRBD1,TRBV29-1,CSVGRTGTGNTEAFF,TGCAGCGTTGGCCGTACCGGGACAGGGAACACTGAAGCTTTCTTT
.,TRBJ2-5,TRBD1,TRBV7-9,CASSHTLDRAETQYF,TGTGCCAGCAGCCATACCCTCGACAGGGCAGAGACCCAGTACTTC
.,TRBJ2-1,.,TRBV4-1,CASSHRADSYNEQFF,TGCGCCAGCAGCCACCGAGCGGATTCCTACAATGAGCAGTTCTTC
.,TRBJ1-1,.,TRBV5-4,CASSPRMGPAEAFF,TGTGCCAGCAGCCCGAGAATGGGACCCGCTGAAGCTTTCTTT
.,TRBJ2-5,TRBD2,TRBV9,CASSAAGVPQETQYF,TGTGCCAGCAGCGCCGCGGGAGTACCTCAAGAGACCCAGTACTTC
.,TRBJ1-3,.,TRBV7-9,CASSRGPAPGNTIYF,TGTGCCAGCAGCCGTGGCCCCGCTCCTGGAAACACCATATATTTT
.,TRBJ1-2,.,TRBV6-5,CASSPSGGGYYGYTF,TGTGCCAGCAGCCCCTCGGGGGGGGGCTACTATGGCTACACCTTC
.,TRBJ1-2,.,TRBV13,CASRLETNYGYTF,TGTGCCAGCAGGTTGGAAACTAACTATGGCTACACCTTC
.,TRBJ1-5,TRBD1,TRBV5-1,CASSAGAGGEEPQHF,TGCGCCAGCAGCGCCGGCGCAGGGGGCGAGGAGCCCCAGCATTTT
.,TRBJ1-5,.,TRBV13,CASSLGHINQPQHF,TGTGCCAGCAGCTTAGGACACATCAATCAGCCCCAGCATTTT
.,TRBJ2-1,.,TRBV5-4,CASSLAGTFDEQFF,TGTGCCAGCAGCTTAGCGGGTACCTTCGATGAGCAGTTCTTC
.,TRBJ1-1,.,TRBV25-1,CASSEWYSSDTEAFF,TGTGCCAGCAGTGAATGGTACAGCTCGGACACTGAAGCTTTCTTT
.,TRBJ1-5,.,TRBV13,CASSLGRGSNQPQHF,TGTGCCAGCAGCTTGGGGAGGGGCTCCAATCAGCCCCAGCATTTT
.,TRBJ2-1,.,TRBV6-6,CASSSGVTEQFF,TGTGCCAGCAGTTCAGGGGTCACTGAGCAGTTCTTC
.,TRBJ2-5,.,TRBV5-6,CASSLVQQGSRETQYF,TGTGCCAGCAGCTTGGTTCAACAGGGATCGCGGGAGACCCAGTACTTC
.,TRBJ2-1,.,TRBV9,CASSPGSPANEQFF,TGTGCCAGTTCACCGGGCTCACCTGCCAATGAGCAGTTCTTC
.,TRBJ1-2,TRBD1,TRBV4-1,CASSQLPGQGIYGYTF,TGCGCCAGCAGCCAGCTCCCGGGACAGGGAATCTATGGCTACACCTTC
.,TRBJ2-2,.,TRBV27,CASSLSDVAGELFF,TGTGCCAGCAGTCTCAGCGACGTGGCCGGGGAGCTGTTTTTT
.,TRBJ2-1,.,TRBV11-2,CASSLGEVSSYNEQFF,TGTGCCAGCAGCTTAGGGGAGGTGAGCTCCTACAATGAGCAGTTCTTC
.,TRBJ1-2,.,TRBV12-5,CASGLVHHGGGYTF,TGTGCTAGTGGTTTGGTACATCACGGTGGGGGCTACACCTTC
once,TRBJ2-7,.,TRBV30,CAWSVSGDEQYF,TGTGCCTGGAGTGTAAGTGGAGACGAGCAGTACTTC
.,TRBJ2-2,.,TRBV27,CASSSGLNTGELFF,TGTGCCAGCAGTTCGGGGCTGAACACCGGGGAGCTGTTTTTT
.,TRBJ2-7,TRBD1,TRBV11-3,CASSGTGVEQYF,TGTGCCAGCAGCGGGACAGGGGTCGAGCAGTACTTC
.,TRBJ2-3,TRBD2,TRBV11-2,CASSLRGRATTDTQYF,TGTGCCAGCAGTTTGCGCGGGAGGGCCACTACAGATACGCAGTATTTT
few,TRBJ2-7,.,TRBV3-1,CASSQESEQYF,TGTGCCAGCAGCCAAGAAAGCGAGCAGTACTTC
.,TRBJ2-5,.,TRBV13,CASSNRLVETQYF,TGTGCCAGCAGCAACCGGCTAGTAGAGACCCAGTACTTC
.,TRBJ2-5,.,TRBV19,CASSSDKDQETQYF,TGTGCCAGTAGTTCAGACAAGGATCAAGAGACCCAGTACTTC
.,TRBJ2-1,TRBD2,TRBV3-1,CASSQISGLAAEQFF,TGTGCCAGCAGCCAGATTTCGGGACTAGCGGCTGAGCAGTTCTTC
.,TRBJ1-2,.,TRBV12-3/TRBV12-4,CASSLGPSPYGYTF,TGTGCCAGCAGTTTAGGACCGTCCCCCTATGGCTACACCTTC
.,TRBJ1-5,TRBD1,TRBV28,CASSNPRQGYQPQHF,TGTGCCAGCAGTAACCCTCGACAGGGGTATCAGCCCCAGCATTTT
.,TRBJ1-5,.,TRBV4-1,CASSQSLGTPHQPQHF,TGCGCCAGCAGCCAAAGTCTCGGGACGCCCCATCAGCCCCAGCATTTT
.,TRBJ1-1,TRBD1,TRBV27,CASSFRGVTEAFF,TGTGCCAGCAGTTTCAGGGGGGTCACTGAAGCTTTCTTT
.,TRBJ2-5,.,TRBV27,CASSRFGPGETQYF,TGTGCCAGCAGTAGATTTGGACCCGGCGAGACCCAGTACTTC
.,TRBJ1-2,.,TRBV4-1,CASSQVAGEGYGYTF,TGCGCCAGCAGCCAAGTGGCAGGGGAGGGCTATGGCTACACCTTC
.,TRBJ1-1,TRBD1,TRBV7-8,CASTQGAFRHTEAFF,TGTGCCAGCACCCAGGGGGCCTTCCGGCACACTGAAGCTTTCTTT
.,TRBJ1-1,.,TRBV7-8,CASSFLKGLTEAFF,TGTGCCAGCAGCTTCCTCAAGGGCCTGACTGAAGCTTTCTTT
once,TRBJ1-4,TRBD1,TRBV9,CASSADRTGSNEKLFF,TGTGCCAGCAGCGCGGATCGGACAGGCTCTAACGAAAAACTGTTTTTT
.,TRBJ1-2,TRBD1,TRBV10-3,CAISETGQLNYGYTF,TGTGCCATCAGTGAAACGGGACAGCTCAACTATGGCTACACCTTC
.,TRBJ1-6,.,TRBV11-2,CASSLAPGLNSPLHF,TGTGCCAGCAGCTTAGCGCCGGGACTAAATTCACCCCTCCACTTT
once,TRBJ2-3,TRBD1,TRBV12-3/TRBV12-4,CASSSRDRDTDTQYF,TGTGCCAGCAGTAGCCGGGACAGGGACACAGATACGCAGTATTTT
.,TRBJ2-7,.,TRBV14,CASSQDLRYDYEQYF,TGTGCCAGCAGCCAAGATTTGAGGTACGACTACGAGCAGTACTTC
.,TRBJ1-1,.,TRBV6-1,CASSLTANTEAFF,TGTGCCAGCAGTTTAACAGCGAACACTGAAGCTTTCTTT
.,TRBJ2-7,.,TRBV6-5,CASSFDGGGGEQYF,TGTGCCAGCAGTTTCGACGGTGGAGGGGGCGAGCAGTACTTC
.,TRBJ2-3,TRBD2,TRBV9,CASSGRVAGEDTQYF,TGTGCCAGCAGCGGTAGGGTGGCGGGAGAGGATACGCAGTATTTT
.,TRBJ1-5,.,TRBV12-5,CASGLAGMNSNQPQHF,TGTGCTAGTGGTTTGGCGGGTATGAATAGCAATCAGCCCCAGCATTTT
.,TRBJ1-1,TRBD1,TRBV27,CASSPRDRAGAEAFF,TGTGCCAGCAGTCCCCGGGACAGGGCAGGGGCCGAAGCTTTCTTT
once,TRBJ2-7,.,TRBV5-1,CASRFAGAYEQYF,TGCGCCAGCAGATTCGCGGGTGCCTACGAGCAGTACTTC
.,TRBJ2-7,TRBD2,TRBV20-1,CSAHTPGTSAEQYF,TGCAGTGCTCATACTCCCGGGACTAGCGCCGAGCAGTACTTC
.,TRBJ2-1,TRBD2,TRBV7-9,CASSPGTRAYNEQFF,TGTGCCAGCAGCCCCGGGACTAGGGCCTACAATGAGCAGTTCTTC
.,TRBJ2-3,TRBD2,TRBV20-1,CSAPLAGEFTDTQYF,TGCAGTGCTCCTCTCGCGGGGGAATTCACAGATACGCAGTATTTT
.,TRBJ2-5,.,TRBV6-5,CASRPARGKTQYF,TGTGCCAGCAGACCCGCACGCGGAAAGACCCAGTACTTC